The clone carrying this T cell receptor (beta chain) was seen more than once but under ten times. Its cognate antigen is unknown. The data derive from a study of STAT3 mutations in large granular lymphocyte leukemia. TCRbeta libraries averaged roughly 40,000 productive templates per sample. The protocol was immunoSEQ multiplex PCR, while the TCRdb copy is restricted to in-frame clones and leaves out a portion. The table has 2,000 or so clones, around three fifths seen once. General study results and limits: In about 30% of the 18 patients, new TCR clonotypes emerged after therapy. Differing intervals and regimens complicate linking therapy response to clone burden. In T-cell large granular lymphocyte leukemia, about half of patients showed multiple immunodominant subclonotypes.

The TCR originated in a man in his 60s with T-cell large granular lymphocyte leukemia. Some clones in this sample may be carry-over from other donors' samples. Sequenced input: peripheral blood mononuclear cells.

CDR3 sequence (DNA): TGTGCCAGCAGCTTAGACACAGGGTTTTATTCACCCCTCCACTTT. It encodes CASSLDTGFYSPLHF. J is TRBJ1-6 and V is TRBV7-9, with D perhaps TRBD1 (6 bases). V lost 1 base, J lost 8 bases, and 12 bases lay in between. Germline loops: CDR1 SEHNR, CDR2 FQNEAQ (reference sequence). The CDR3 covers 15 residues. Full variable domain (missing parts from reference TRBV7-9 and TRBJ1-6): DTGVSQNPRHKITKRGQNVTFRCDPISEHNRLYWYRQTLGQGPEFLTYFQNEAQLEKSRLLSDRFSAERPKGSFSTLEIQRTEQGDSAMYLCASSLDTGFYSPLHFGNGTRLTVT.